Listed below are T cell receptor beta chains from one sample, sequenced in a study of T cell changes during pregnancy in multiple sclerosis. Libraries were prepared by immunoSEQ multiplex PCR; TCRdb keeps only in-frame clonotypes and omits some of them. The sample yields 70,000 to 100,000 clones, approximately 94% seen once. Source: peripheral blood, taken in the third trimester of pregnancy. These receptors all stem from a female donor with multiple sclerosis, enrolled in a pregnancy study. CDR3s include the opening cysteine and the closing phenylalanine or tryptophan. D genes are given only for firm matches. The size field is filled for only some rows; it gives once, few, many or a size class.

NA	TRBV6-6	TRBJ1-2	NA	CASSPLFGGESYGYTF	TGTGCCAGCAGTCCCCTCTTTGGGGGCGAGTCCTATGGCTACACCTTC
NA	TRBV19	TRBJ1-1	NA	CASSILRNTEAFF	TGTGCCAGTAGTATTCTCAGGAACACTGAAGCTTTCTTT
NA	TRBV29-1	TRBJ2-7	few	CSVEETTSYEQYF	TGCAGCGTTGAAGAGACAACCTCCTACGAGCAGTACTTC
TRBD2	TRBV28	TRBJ2-1	NA	CASSFGGRGANNEQFF	TGTGCCAGCAGTTTTGGGGGGAGGGGTGCAAACAATGAGCAGTTCTTC
TRBD2	TRBV7-2	TRBJ2-1	few	CASSPIAGVFNEQFF	TGTGCCAGCAGCCCAATAGCGGGAGTCTTCAATGAGCAGTTCTTC
TRBD1	TRBV5-4	TRBJ1-4	NA	CASSSGQGATANEKLFF	TGTGCCAGCAGCTCCGGACAGGGGGCGACAGCTAATGAAAAACTGTTTTTT
TRBD1	TRBV19	TRBJ1-5	NA	CASSLLGQFYQPQHF	TGTGCCAGTAGCTTATTGGGACAGTTTTATCAGCCCCAGCATTTT
TRBD1	TRBV6-5	TRBJ1-3	NA	CASRRQGAPGNTIYF	TGTGCCAGCAGAAGACAGGGGGCGCCGGGAAACACCATATATTTT
NA	TRBV5-1	TRBJ2-7	NA	CASSFGGSPSYEQYF	TGCGCCAGCAGCTTTGGGGGGAGCCCTTCCTACGAGCAGTACTTC
NA	TRBV28	TRBJ2-2	NA	CASRGAPGTGELFF	TGTGCCAGCAGGGGGGCCCCGGGCACCGGGGAGCTGTTTTTT
TRBD2	TRBV2	TRBJ2-3	NA	CASSDSGISTDTQYF	TGTGCCAGCAGTGATAGCGGGATCAGCACAGATACGCAGTATTTT
NA	TRBV28	TRBJ2-3	once	CAIGVSRTDTQYF	TGTGCCATAGGGGTGTCACGCACAGATACGCAGTATTTT
NA	TRBV5-4	TRBJ1-1	NA	CASSTDGDGTEAFF	TGTGCCAGCAGCACGGACGGGGATGGGACTGAAGCTTTCTTT
NA	TRBV5-6	TRBJ2-1	NA	CASSFSSGGIGDNEQFF	TGTGCCAGCAGCTTTTCTTCCGGCGGGATAGGGGACAATGAGCAGTTCTTC
NA	TRBV19	TRBJ2-5	NA	CASTADSKETQYF	TGTGCCAGTACCGCGGACAGTAAAGAGACCCAGTACTTC
TRBD2	TRBV19	TRBJ2-7	NA	CASSIAGGFSYEQYF	TGTGCCAGTAGTATAGCGGGAGGCTTCTCCTACGAGCAGTACTTC
NA	TRBV28	TRBJ1-1	NA	CASSLPLEAFF	TGTGCCTCTTCCCTCCCCCTTGAAGCTTTCTTT
TRBD1	TRBV4-1	TRBJ2-4	NA	CASSQEGGLAKNIQYF	TGCGCCAGCAGCCAAGAAGGGGGCTTAGCCAAAAACATTCAGTACTTC
NA	TRBV5-1	TRBJ1-4	few	CASSWGPTASEKLFF	TGCGCCAGCAGCTGGGGGCCCACAGCTTCTGAAAAACTGTTTTTT
TRBD1	TRBV2	TRBJ2-7	NA	CASSGAGGTYEQYF	TGTGCCAGCAGTGGGGCAGGGGGAACCTACGAGCAGTACTTC
NA	TRBV18	TRBJ2-5	NA	CASSPQRQETQYF	TGTGCCAGCTCACCACAGCGGCAAGAGACCCAGTACTTC
TRBD2	TRBV28	TRBJ2-7	NA	CATVWLGASGRTREQYF	TGTGCCACAGTTTGGCTTGGGGCCAGCGGGAGAACGAGGGAGCAGTACTTC
TRBD2	TRBV27	TRBJ2-1	NA	CASSLAGPYNEQFF	TGTGCCAGCAGCCTAGCGGGACCGTACAATGAGCAGTTCTTC
NA	TRBV6-5	TRBJ2-1	NA	CASSYVPGIYNEQFF	TGTGCCAGCAGTTACGTCCCAGGGATATACAATGAGCAGTTCTTC
TRBD1	TRBV7-2	TRBJ1-2	NA	CASSLALTGRYGYTF	TGTGCCAGCAGCTTAGCCCTGACAGGGCGCTATGGCTACACCTTC
TRBD1	TRBV7-6	TRBJ1-2	NA	CASSLGTGPANYGYTF	TGTGCCAGCAGCTTGGGGACAGGGCCAGCTAACTATGGCTACACCTTC
NA	TRBV7-7	TRBJ2-2	once	CASSFSLTGGLFF	TGTGCTAGCAGCTTTTCCCTGACCGGCGGGCTGTTTTTT
TRBD1	TRBV10-3	TRBJ1-5	NA	CAISGDRGFNQPQHF	TGTGCCATCAGTGGGGACAGGGGATTCAATCAGCCCCAGCATTTT
TRBD2	TRBV29-1	TRBJ2-7	NA	CSVEDREREEYF	TGCAGCGTTGAAGATCGAGAGCGGGAGGAGTACTTC
TRBD2	TRBV28	TRBJ2-3	NA	CASSYPPGGGTDTQYF	TGTGCCAGCAGCTACCCGCCGGGGGGAGGGACAGATACGCAGTATTTT
TRBD1	TRBV19	TRBJ2-4	NA	CASSIGGGELAKNIQYF	TGTGCCAGTAGTATAGGAGGGGGCGAGCTAGCCAAAAACATTCAGTACTTC